This T cell receptor beta chain was profiled in a study of T cell repertoires in cytomegalovirus infection. In the study overall: It was the public TCR beta signatures that indicated both CMV infection and matching HLA type.

Study observations and caveats: HLA-C-restricted CMV-specific TCR beta clonotypes prevailed in the ex vivo response. Adding up the frequency of public TCR beta families identified people who carried CMV plus the relevant HLA.

A single record per CDR3 protein comes from TCRdb applying MiXCR to the reads. The data show approximately 700,000 distinct CDR3 sequences, about a third seen once. The V and J ends lost 5 bases and 0 bases, in that order; junction bases with no gene match: 3. The V gene's germline CDR1 is DFQATT and CDR2 SNEGSKA (reference sequence). This CDR3 is 15 amino acids long. A word on this clonotype: Its antigen remains unidentified.

Sequences were obtained from PBMCs. The clonotype was recovered from a human donor in good health (CMV status not recorded). Some clones in this sample may be carry-over from other donors' samples. This chain links TRBV20-1 with TRBJ2-3, with 12 bases matching TRBD2. The CDR3 bases are TGCAGTGCTTCTAGCGGGAGGGCGAGCACAGATACGCAGTATTTT. Protein: CSASSGRASTDTQYF.